This is a list of T cell receptor beta chains from one sample in a study of blood T cell repertoires in COVID-19. Assay: immunoSEQ multiplex PCR; the TCRdb copy retains only in-frame clones and omits some. The sample holds some 220,000 clones, 82% seen once. Sequenced material: peripheral blood. The receptors here all came from a woman aged 70 to 79 with COVID-19, enrolled during active disease. Both conserved end residues are part of each CDR3. D genes are given only for firm matches. Part of the rows lack a size; the others show once, few, many or a class for expanded clones.

CDR3 protein: CASSQEAAGYYGYTF; CDR3 DNA: TGTGCCAGCAGCCAAGAAGCGGCTGGGTACTATGGCTACACCTTC; V gene: TRBV3-1/TRBV3-2; D gene: NA; clone size: few; J gene: TRBJ1-2
CDR3 protein: CASRTQGADTEAFF; CDR3 DNA: TGTGCCAGCAGAACACAGGGGGCGGACACTGAAGCTTTCTTT; V gene: TRBV2; D gene: TRBD1; clone size: NA; J gene: TRBJ1-1
CDR3 protein: CASSWGNSYEQYF; CDR3 DNA: TGTGCCAGCAGTTGGGGCAACTCCTACGAGCAGTACTTC; V gene: TRBV2; D gene: NA; clone size: NA; J gene: TRBJ2-7
CDR3 protein: CATSRDYRRQGLPYEQYF; CDR3 DNA: TGTGCCACCAGCAGAGATTACCGTCGACAGGGTCTTCCCTACGAGCAGTACTTC; V gene: TRBV15; D gene: TRBD1; clone size: NA; J gene: TRBJ2-7
CDR3 protein: CASTPGWGVTGANVLTF; CDR3 DNA: TGTGCCAGCACCCCGGGGTGGGGGGTAACGGGGGCCAACGTCCTGACTTTC; V gene: TRBV2; D gene: NA; clone size: NA; J gene: TRBJ2-6
CDR3 protein: CASSEETGTYNEQFF; CDR3 DNA: TGTGCCAGCAGTGAAGAGACAGGTACTTACAATGAGCAGTTCTTC; V gene: TRBV2; D gene: NA; clone size: NA; J gene: TRBJ2-1
CDR3 protein: CASSRGRGQNGYTF; CDR3 DNA: TGTGCCAGCAGTCGGGGGCGGGGACAGAATGGCTACACCTTC; V gene: TRBV28; D gene: TRBD1; clone size: NA; J gene: TRBJ1-2
CDR3 protein: CASSYSSGVSYNEQFF; CDR3 DNA: TGTGCCAGCAGTTACTCATCGGGAGTTTCCTACAATGAGCAGTTCTTC; V gene: TRBV6-2/TRBV6-3; D gene: NA; clone size: once; J gene: TRBJ2-1
CDR3 protein: CASSLQGINSPLHF; CDR3 DNA: TGCGCCAGCAGCTTACAGGGGATTAATTCACCCCTCCACTTT; V gene: TRBV5-1; D gene: TRBD1; clone size: NA; J gene: TRBJ1-6
CDR3 protein: CASTSREDTQYF; CDR3 DNA: TGTGCCAGCACCTCTCGGGAAGATACGCAGTATTTT; V gene: TRBV7-9; D gene: NA; clone size: few; J gene: TRBJ2-3
CDR3 protein: CASSGSLGEKLFF; CDR3 DNA: TGTGCCAGCAGTGGGAGTCTAGGAGAAAAACTGTTTTTT; V gene: TRBV2; D gene: NA; clone size: NA; J gene: TRBJ1-4
CDR3 protein: CASSSTHSSYQPQHF; CDR3 DNA: TGTGCCAGTAGTTCAACCCACAGCTCCTATCAGCCCCAGCATTTT; V gene: TRBV19; D gene: NA; clone size: NA; J gene: TRBJ1-5
CDR3 protein: CASSLGLAGVFDEQFF; CDR3 DNA: TGCGCCAGCAGCTTGGGACTAGCGGGAGTTTTCGATGAGCAGTTCTTC; V gene: TRBV5-1; D gene: TRBD2; clone size: NA; J gene: TRBJ2-1
CDR3 protein: CASSDESGLAGGFSNEQFF; CDR3 DNA: TGTGCCAGTAGCGACGAATCTGGACTAGCGGGAGGGTTCAGCAATGAGCAGTTCTTC; V gene: TRBV19; D gene: TRBD2; clone size: NA; J gene: TRBJ2-1
CDR3 protein: CASSDDRDSYNEQFF; CDR3 DNA: TGTGCCAGCAGTGATGACCGGGACAGCTACAATGAGCAGTTCTTC; V gene: TRBV6-1; D gene: TRBD1; clone size: NA; J gene: TRBJ2-1
CDR3 protein: CSASRTVYLPSYEQYF; CDR3 DNA: TGCAGTGCTAGTCGCACAGTCTACTTACCTTCCTACGAGCAGTACTTC; V gene: TRBV20-1; D gene: NA; clone size: NA; J gene: TRBJ2-7